This TCR beta chain was identified during a study of blood T cell repertoires in COVID-19. Profiled with immunoSEQ multiplex PCR; TCRdb holds only in-frame clones, not every one. The sample has 85,000 to 110,000 clones, over 75% seen once; the top ten hold 10% to 15%. The CDR3 has 11 amino acids. The germline V and J ends were trimmed by 2 bases and 4 bases, with 2 bases remaining between them. CDR1 is MGHDK and CDR2 is SYGVNS in the germline V gene. V usage is TRBV25-1 and J usage is TRBJ1-2, with unresolved D. This receptor was obtained from a human donor in a cohort sampled during active or convalescent COVID-19. The specimen sequenced was peripheral blood. The CDR3 coding sequence is TGTGCCAGCAGTGAACGCTATGGCTACACCTTC. It specifies CASSERYGYTF.